This T cell receptor (beta chain) was recorded in a study of PD-1 blockade in classical Hodgkin lymphoma. Overall study findings and caveats: At baseline, newly diagnosed patients reportedly showed less TCR diversity than healthy donors. With respect to the repertoire differences, their causes, possibly disease activity or prior therapy, remain undefined. Patients with an early start, nivolumab under 1 year after ASCT, were excluded.

Germline values: CDR1 MNHEY, CDR2 SVGAGI. CDR3 size: 16 residues. V trimming: 4 bases; J trimming: 4 bases; junction bases outside the gene matches: 9. Autologous stem cell transplantation was followed by relapse in every patient, and brentuximab vedotin exposure varied. Isolation of CD4+ T cells from thawed PBMCs was performed by magnetic negative selection. Complete response, partial response or progressive disease were the best responses. With regard to this clone: The antigen is unknown.

Sequencing was performed with immunoSEQ multiplex PCR; in TCRdb, only in-frame clones are kept and a portion is missing. The data show under 30,000 clones, roughly 87% seen once. This chain links TRBV6-5 with TRBJ1-5, with 8 nucleotides matching TRBD1. This sequence originates from a human donor with classical Hodgkin lymphoma. Here the sequenced sample was CD4+ T cells from blood, taken at baseline. The CDR3 DNA reads as TGTGCCAGCAGTTCGCTAACAGGGGGGCAGAATCAGCCCCAGCATTTT. This encodes CASSSLTGGQNQPQHF.